These T cell receptor beta chains were read from a single sample in a study of OX40 agonist ivuxolimab in advanced cancers. Data came from immunoSEQ multiplex PCR; TCRdb stores just in-frame clones and leaves some out. The sample contains about 95,000 clones, 90% to 95% of which appear only once. The specimen comprised CD4+ or CD8+ T cells sorted from blood, sampled in a trial of the OX40 agonist ivuxolimab. Receptors originate from an adult with an advanced solid tumor such as melanoma, head and neck, liver or kidney cancer. Each CDR3 is given with its conserved first and last residue. The order of the fields is clone size, D gene, J gene, V gene, CDR3 protein, CDR3 DNA. D genes are given only for firm matches. Only part of the rows carry a size: once, few, many, or a class if the clone is expanded.

>-|-|TRBJ1-3|TRBV19
CASSIRGAGTGNTIYF
TGTGCCAGTAGTATCCGCGGGGCAGGCACTGGAAACACCATATATTTT
>-|-|TRBJ1-3|TRBV15
CATSSPQAAGNTIYF
TGTGCCACCAGCAGCCCACAGGCAGCCGGAAACACCATATATTTT
>-|-|TRBJ1-2|TRBV28
CASSPGTDLYGYTF
TGTGCCAGCAGCCCCGGGACGGACCTTTATGGCTACACCTTC
>-|-|TRBJ2-5|TRBV9
CASSFTGSEQETQYF
TGTGCCAGCAGTTTTACAGGAAGTGAACAAGAGACCCAGTACTTC
>once|TRBD2|TRBJ2-1|TRBV28
CASSLAGSSYNEQFF
TGTGCCAGCAGTCTAGCGGGGTCCTCCTACAATGAGCAGTTCTTC
>-|TRBD2|TRBJ2-7|TRBV5-4
CASSLGLAGEGEQYF
TGTGCCAGCAGCTTGGGACTAGCGGGAGAAGGGGAGCAGTACTTC
>-|TRBD1|TRBJ1-5|TRBV28
CASRSPQGANQPQHF
TGTGCCAGCAGATCCCCACAGGGGGCGAATCAGCCCCAGCATTTT
>-|TRBD2|TRBJ2-2|TRBV18
CASSPDLAGASGELFF
TGTGCCAGCTCACCAGATCTAGCGGGAGCGTCCGGGGAGCTGTTTTTT
>-|-|TRBJ2-2|TRBV9
CASSTRNTGELFF
TGTGCCAGCAGCACAAGGAACACCGGGGAGCTGTTTTTT
>-|TRBD2|TRBJ2-3|TRBV6-5
CASSWAGGTDTQYF
TGTGCCAGCAGTTGGGCGGGAGGCACAGATACGCAGTATTTT
>-|TRBD1|TRBJ2-5|TRBV27
CASRASGTGRETQYF
TGTGCCAGCAGAGCCTCCGGGACAGGGAGAGAGACCCAGTACTTC
>-|-|TRBJ2-6|TRBV12-5
CASGLPPLLSRAAGANVLTF
TGTGCTAGTGGTTTGCCCCCTTTATTGTCCCGGGCTGCTGGGGCCAACGTCCTGACTTTC
>-|-|TRBJ1-6|TRBV30
CAWSPGPASPLHF
TGTGCCTGGTCACCGGGACCTGCATCACCCCTCCACTTT
>-|TRBD1|TRBJ1-5|TRBV6-1
CASSENRGNNQPQHF
TGTGCCAGCAGTGAAAACAGGGGCAACAATCAGCCCCAGCATTTT
>-|TRBD2|TRBJ2-7|TRBV7-2
CASSLGSGGPYYEQYF
TGTGCCAGCAGCTTAGGGTCGGGAGGGCCCTACTACGAGCAGTACTTC
>-|TRBD1|TRBJ2-1|TRBV10-1
CASSDGTGGYNEQFF
TGCGCCAGCAGTGACGGGACAGGGGGCTACAATGAGCAGTTCTTC
>-|TRBD2|TRBJ2-1|TRBV27
CASSRPGLAVNEQFF
TGTGCCAGCAGCCGGCCGGGACTAGCGGTCAATGAGCAGTTCTTC
>once|TRBD1|TRBJ2-1|TRBV19
CASSHPGQGDNEQFF
TGTGCCAGTAGTCACCCGGGACAGGGGGACAATGAGCAGTTCTTC
>-|-|TRBJ2-1|TRBV10-3
CAISVSTVYVDEQFF
TGTGCCATCAGTGTCTCGACTGTTTATGTGGATGAGCAGTTCTTC
>-|TRBD2|TRBJ2-7|TRBV5-4
CASSFDSGSPQQYF
TGTGCCAGCAGCTTCGACAGCGGGAGCCCCCAGCAGTACTTC
>-|TRBD1|TRBJ1-5|TRBV19
CASSKSGTGNQPQHF
TGTGCCAGTAGTAAAAGCGGGACAGGCAATCAGCCCCAGCATTTT
>-|-|TRBJ2-3|TRBV7-2
CASSYGTSTDTQYF
TGTGCCAGCAGCTACGGGACGTCCACAGATACGCAGTATTTT
>-|-|TRBJ1-2|TRBV4-3
CASSQDPRRGRDYGYTF
TGCGCCAGCAGCCAAGACCCGCGGAGGGGACGCGACTATGGCTACACCTTC
>-|-|TRBJ2-7|TRBV29-1
CSVEAGAYEQYF
TGCAGCGTTGAAGCGGGGGCCTACGAGCAGTACTTC
>few|-|TRBJ2-7|TRBV7-6
CASSLGGSGSSYEQYF
TGTGCCAGCAGCTTAGGAGGTAGCGGAAGCTCCTACGAGCAGTACTTC
>-|-|TRBJ2-5|TRBV29-1
CSAQDSMRETQYF
TGCAGCGCCCAGGACAGTATGAGGGAGACCCAGTACTTC
>few|TRBD2|TRBJ2-4|TRBV10-2
CASRGVAGGPLAKNIQYF
TGCGCCAGCAGAGGGGTAGCGGGAGGGCCTCTGGCCAAAAACATTCAGTACTTC
>-|TRBD2|TRBJ2-3|TRBV25-1
CASSEFPGGEATDTQYF
TGTGCCAGCAGTGAATTTCCGGGGGGGGAGGCAACAGATACGCAGTATTTT
>-|-|TRBJ1-4|TRBV7-9
CASSSREGGRNEKLFF
TGTGCCAGCAGCTCCAGAGAAGGGGGTCGGAATGAAAAACTGTTTTTT
>-|TRBD1|TRBJ2-7|TRBV19
CASSAGTGYEQYF
TGTGCCAGTAGCGCCGGGACAGGCTACGAGCAGTACTTC
>-|-|TRBJ1-2|TRBV18
CASSPTSGGSYGYTF
TGTGCCAGCTCACCAACCTCAGGCGGAAGCTATGGCTACACCTTC
>-|TRBD2|TRBJ2-1|TRBV5-1
CASNQLAGHDEQFF
TGCGCCAGCAACCAACTAGCGGGCCACGATGAGCAGTTCTTC
>-|TRBD1|TRBJ1-2|TRBV19
CASSRDRDPRGYTF
TGTGCCAGTAGCCGGGACAGGGACCCAAGAGGCTACACCTTC
>-|-|TRBJ2-1|TRBV6-5
CASSHDRNSYNEQFF
TGTGCCAGCAGCCACGACAGGAACTCCTACAATGAGCAGTTCTTC
>-|TRBD2|TRBJ2-2|TRBV9
CASNFRGRNTGELFF
TGTGCCAGCAACTTCCGCGGGAGGAACACCGGGGAGCTGTTTTTT
>-|-|TRBJ2-1|TRBV19
CASSIQIGGYNEQFF
TGTGCCAGTAGTATTCAGATTGGAGGTTACAATGAGCAGTTCTTC
>-|-|TRBJ1-3|TRBV30
CAWSRGTGNTIYF
TGTGCCTGGAGTAGAGGGACTGGAAACACCATATATTTT
>-|-|TRBJ2-2|TRBV10-1
CASSESGDTGELFF
TGCGCCAGCAGTGAGTCAGGAGACACCGGGGAGCTGTTTTTT
>-|-|TRBJ1-1|TRBV10-3
CAISVSGNTEAFF
TGTGCCATCAGTGTATCAGGGAACACTGAAGCTTTCTTT
>-|-|TRBJ1-5|TRBV30
CAWSEKGLNQPQHF
TGTGCCTGGAGTGAAAAGGGACTAAATCAGCCCCAGCATTTT
>-|TRBD2|TRBJ2-1|TRBV5-5
CASSLVGLAGGSIAYNEQFF
TGTGCCAGCAGCTTGGTCGGACTAGCGGGAGGATCAATAGCCTACAATGAGCAGTTCTTC
>once|TRBD2|TRBJ2-7|TRBV7-2
CASSLGLAGGAGAYEQYF
TGTGCCAGCAGCCTAGGACTAGCGGGTGGAGCGGGAGCTTACGAGCAGTACTTC
>-|TRBD1|TRBJ2-7|TRBV29-1
CSVTQGAAYEQYF
TGCAGCGTGACACAGGGGGCCGCCTACGAGCAGTACTTC
>-|-|TRBJ1-3|TRBV2
CASSSTPHSGNTIYF
TGTGCCAGCAGTTCGACACCACACTCTGGAAACACCATATATTTT
>-|-|TRBJ1-1|TRBV30
CAWNGMNTEAFF
TGTGCCTGGAACGGAATGAACACTGAAGCTTTCTTT
>-|-|TRBJ1-5|TRBV21-1
CASSLSGGGLFRSNQPQHF
TGTGCCAGCAGCCTCAGCGGGGGTGGTCTATTCCGGAGCAATCAGCCCCAGCATTTT
>-|TRBD2|TRBJ2-1|TRBV2
CASSEEWGGMNNEQFF
TGTGCCAGCAGTGAAGAATGGGGGGGAATGAACAATGAGCAGTTCTTC
>-|-|TRBJ2-1|TRBV11-2
CASSVSGAASNEQFF
TGTGCCAGCAGCGTATCCGGGGCCGCATCCAATGAGCAGTTCTTC